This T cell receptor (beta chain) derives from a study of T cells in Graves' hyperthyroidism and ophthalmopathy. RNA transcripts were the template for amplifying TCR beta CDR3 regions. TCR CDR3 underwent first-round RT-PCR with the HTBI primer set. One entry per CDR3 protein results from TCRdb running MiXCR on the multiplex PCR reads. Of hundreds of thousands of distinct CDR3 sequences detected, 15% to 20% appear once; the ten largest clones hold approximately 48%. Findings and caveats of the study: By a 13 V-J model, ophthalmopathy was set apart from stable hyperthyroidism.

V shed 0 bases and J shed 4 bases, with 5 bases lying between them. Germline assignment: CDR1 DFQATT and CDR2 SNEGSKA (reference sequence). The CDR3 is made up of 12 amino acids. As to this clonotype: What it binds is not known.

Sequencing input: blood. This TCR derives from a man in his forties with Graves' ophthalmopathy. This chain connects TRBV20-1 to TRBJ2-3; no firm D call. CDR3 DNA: TGCAGTGCTAGAGATCGAGCAGATACGCAGTATTTT. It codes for CSARDRADTQYF.